A selection of T cell receptor beta chains follows, all from one sample in a study of CD8+ T cells in alopecia areata. Measured with immunoSEQ multiplex PCR; TCRdb has only the in-frame clones, and not every one. The repertoire includes over 150,000 clones, around three fifths of them detected once, and 13% to 15% sits in the top ten. The sequencing used CD4+ T cells sorted from blood, collected at week 24, from a patient treated with tofacitinib. The source of these receptors is a human donor with alopecia areata. Both conserved end residues are part of each CDR3. Fields, in order: D gene, J gene, V gene, clone size, CDR3 protein, CDR3 DNA. A D gene is named only where the DNA matches it firmly. Only some rows state a clone size, as once, few, many or a class for expanded clones.

>NA|TRBJ1-6|TRBV5-6|NA
CASSSPFAGLNSPLHF
TGTGCCAGCAGCTCCCCTTTCGCAGGGCTCAATTCACCCCTCCACTTT
>NA|TRBJ2-5|TRBV6-1|few
CASSEGFRRETQYF
TGTGCCAGCAGTGAAGGTTTCAGGAGGGAGACCCAGTACTTC
>TRBD2|TRBJ2-7|TRBV29-1|NA
CSVRGGRREQYF
TGCAGCGTTCGGGGGGGCCGACGCGAGCAGTACTTC
>TRBD1|TRBJ2-1|TRBV2|NA
CASSPRQGSYNEQFF
TGTGCCAGCAGTCCTCGACAGGGCTCCTACAATGAGCAGTTCTTC
>NA|TRBJ1-1|TRBV6-5|once
CASSLQPTQNTEAFF
TGTGCCAGCAGTTTACAACCGACACAGAACACTGAAGCTTTCTTT
>NA|TRBJ2-6|TRBV4-1|NA
CASSPGLRTSDLLGANVLTF
TGCGCCAGCAGCCCGGGGCTGAGGACCAGTGACCTTCTGGGGGCCAACGTCCTGACTTTC
>NA|TRBJ2-3|TRBV27|NA
CASSFGQNTDTQYF
TGTGCCAGCAGTTTTGGGCAGAACACAGATACGCAGTATTTT
>TRBD1|TRBJ2-7|TRBV12-5|NA
CASGLRQGSFGEQYF
TGTGCTAGTGGCTTACGACAGGGGTCGTTTGGGGAGCAGTACTTC
>NA|TRBJ2-7|TRBV6-1|NA
CASSPLGRLEYF
TGTGCCAGCAGTCCACTCGGAAGGTTGGAGTACTTC
>TRBD2|TRBJ2-3|TRBV7-2|NA
CASSPRVAGARQYF
TGTGCCAGCAGCCCCAGGGTAGCGGGGGCCAGGCAGTATTTT
>NA|TRBJ2-5|TRBV29-1|NA
CSVETAYGYQETQYF
TGCAGCGTTGAGACAGCCTATGGCTACCAAGAGACCCAGTACTTC
>NA|TRBJ2-2|TRBV7-9|NA
CASSQDSTGVELFF
TGTGCCAGCAGCCAGGACAGCACCGGTGTGGAGCTGTTTTTT
>NA|TRBJ2-5|TRBV5-1|NA
CASSLGPGDQETQYF
TGCGCCAGCAGCTTGGGACCAGGGGACCAAGAGACCCAGTACTTC
>NA|TRBJ1-2|TRBV20-1|NA
CSAQFDGYTF
TGCAGTGCTCAATTCGATGGCTACACCTTC
>NA|TRBJ2-7|TRBV6-6|few
CASSYSTALAYEQYF
TGTGCCAGCAGTTACTCGACAGCCCTGGCCTACGAGCAGTACTTC
>NA|TRBJ2-2|TRBV6-5|once
CASRPQGLTTGELFF
TGTGCCAGCAGGCCCCAGGGTCTCACCACCGGGGAGCTGTTTTTT
>TRBD2|TRBJ2-3|TRBV29-1|NA
CSVVSRGGHTQYF
TGCAGCGTTGTGTCGCGGGGGGGCCATACGCAGTATTTT
>NA|TRBJ1-5|TRBV15|few
CATKQAPYQPQHF
TGTGCCACCAAACAGGCACCCTATCAGCCCCAGCATTTT
>NA|TRBJ2-5|TRBV5-1|once
CASSLGWTAQETQYF
TGCGCCAGCAGCTTGGGGTGGACCGCTCAAGAGACCCAGTACTTC
>TRBD1|TRBJ1-6|TRBV6-5|NA
CASSSTGAESSPLHF
TGTGCCAGCAGTTCTACAGGGGCGGAGAGTTCACCCCTCCACTTT
>TRBD1|TRBJ1-2|TRBV5-1|few
CASSPGQNYGYTF
TGCGCCAGCAGCCCGGGACAGAACTATGGCTACACCTTC
>NA|TRBJ2-3|TRBV29-1|NA
CSVEDRYGSPTDTQYF
TGCAGCGTTGAAGACCGTTACGGGTCCCCCACAGATACGCAGTATTTT
>NA|TRBJ1-2|TRBV7-2|few
CASREGVGYGYTF
TGTGCCAGTCGGGAGGGGGTTGGGTATGGCTACACCTTC
>NA|TRBJ1-1|TRBV6-5|NA
CASTPPTLGATEAFF
TGTGCCAGCACACCACCCACCTTAGGGGCCACTGAAGCTTTCTTT
>TRBD2|TRBJ2-4|TRBV9|few
CASSVGTSGGLDGIQYF
TGTGCCAGCAGCGTAGGTACCAGCGGGGGGCTAGATGGCATTCAGTACTTC
>TRBD1|TRBJ2-4|TRBV6-1|few
CASTGDSGNIQYF
TGTGCCAGCACTGGGGACAGTGGAAACATTCAGTACTTC
>NA|TRBJ1-2|TRBV20-1|NA
CSARTAYGYTF
TGCAGTGCCCGGACAGCCTATGGCTACACCTTC
>TRBD1|TRBJ2-5|TRBV10-3|few
CAISEAGGQETQYF
TGTGCCATCAGTGAAGCAGGGGGCCAAGAGACCCAGTACTTC
>NA|TRBJ2-6|TRBV19|many
CASSRFGISGANVLTF
TGTGCCAGTAGTCGGTTCGGAATCTCTGGGGCCAACGTCCTGACTTTC
>NA|TRBJ2-7|TRBV29-1|NA
CSVARRQRQSYEQYF
TGCAGCGTTGCTCGTCGGCAGCGACAATCCTACGAGCAGTACTTC
>NA|TRBJ2-5|TRBV29-1|NA
CSVERSGRETQYF
TGCAGCGTTGAAAGATCAGGGAGGGAGACCCAGTACTTC
>NA|TRBJ2-1|TRBV6-5|NA
CASSPPGVVHEQFF
TGTGCCAGCAGTCCCCCGGGGGTCGTCCATGAGCAGTTCTTC
>NA|TRBJ1-4|TRBV29-1|NA
CSVGTVVSEKLFF
TGCAGCGTTGGGACGGTTGTGAGTGAAAAACTGTTTTTT
>TRBD1|TRBJ2-7|TRBV10-3|few
CAISEGTDFYEQYF
TGTGCCATCAGTGAGGGGACAGATTTCTACGAGCAGTACTTC
>NA|TRBJ2-7|TRBV27|NA
CASSARAAWSDEQYF
TGTGCCAGCAGCGCGCGAGCGGCCTGGTCCGACGAGCAGTACTTC
>TRBD1|TRBJ2-5|TRBV30|NA
CAWSVWDRVKTQYF
TGTGCCTGGAGTGTGTGGGACAGAGTAAAGACCCAGTACTTC
>NA|TRBJ2-1|TRBV29-1|NA
CSVSQATYNEQFF
TGCAGCGTTTCACAGGCAACCTACAATGAGCAGTTCTTC
>NA|TRBJ2-3|TRBV4-1|NA
CASSQVAGPGDTQYF
TGCGCCAGCAGCCAAGTGGCGGGTCCGGGGGACACGCAGTATTTT
>NA|TRBJ2-7|TRBV27|NA
CASSLGANPYEQYF
TGTGCCAGCAGTTTAGGGGCGAATCCCTACGAGCAGTACTTC
>NA|TRBJ1-1|TRBV5-1|NA
CASSSQGIITEAFF
TGCGCCAGCAGCTCTCAAGGGATTATCACTGAAGCTTTCTTT
>TRBD1|TRBJ1-1|TRBV19|NA
CASSIDRDTEAFF
TGTGCCAGTAGTATCGACAGGGACACTGAAGCTTTCTTT
>NA|TRBJ2-7|TRBV29-1|NA
CSVGDIAYEQYF
TGCAGCGTCGGGGACATTGCCTACGAGCAGTACTTC